This T cell receptor beta chain derives from a study of T cell repertoires in cytomegalovirus infection. Background on the study: Both recently identified HLA-C-restricted and well-studied HLA-B-restricted CMV epitopes were used in the study. Public TCR beta signature analysis indicated the presence of both CMV infection and matching HLA type.

MiXCR was run by TCRdb on the reads, yielding one entry per CDR3 protein. The table records about 770,000 distinct CDR3 sequences, about 28% of them present only once. The CDR3 is 16 amino acids. V lost 0 bases, J lost 4 bases, and 15 bases lay in between. Germline CDR1 and CDR2: ENHRY and SYGVKD. Notes on this clonotype: Its specificity is not known.

Study-wide results and limits: Dominant in the ex vivo response were TCR beta clonotypes restricted by HLA-C and specific for CMV.

V is TRBV10-3 and J is TRBJ1-2, with TRBD1 as a possible D gene (5 bases). The specimen was cultured CD8+ T cells from PBMCs, collected from culture after CMV antigen stimulation. The receptor was isolated from a human donor in good health (CMV status not recorded). Some clones in this sample may be carry-over from other donors' samples. The CDR3 sequence: CAISESGRVHAYGYTF. In nucleotides, the CDR3 is TGTGCCATCAGTGAGTCGGGCAGGGTCCATGCCTATGGCTACACCTTC.